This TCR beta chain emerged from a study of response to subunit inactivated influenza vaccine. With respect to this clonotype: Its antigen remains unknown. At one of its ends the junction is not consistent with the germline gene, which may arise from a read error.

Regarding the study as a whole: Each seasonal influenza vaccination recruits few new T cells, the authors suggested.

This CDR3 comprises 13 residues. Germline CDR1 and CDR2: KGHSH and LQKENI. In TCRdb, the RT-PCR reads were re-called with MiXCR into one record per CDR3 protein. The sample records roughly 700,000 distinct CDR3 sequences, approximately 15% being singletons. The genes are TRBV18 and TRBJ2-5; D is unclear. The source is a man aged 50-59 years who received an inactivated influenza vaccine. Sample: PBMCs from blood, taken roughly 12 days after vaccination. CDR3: CASTPRQQETQYF. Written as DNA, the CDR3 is TGTGCCAGCACACCACGCCAACAAGAGACCCAGTACTTC.